The source of this TCR beta chain is a study of blood T cell repertoires in COVID-19. Original processing notes: Reference gene primer amplification yielded estimated nucleated cell counts. TCRdb's table, derived via immunoSEQ multiplex PCR, lists solely in-frame clones and lacks some. V and J calls and clone size follow that table, whereas D and trimming were derived from the DNA. The sample includes some 190,000 clones, roughly 87% of them seen just once. V trimming: 5 bases; J trimming: 4 bases; junction bases outside the gene matches: 14. Germline V gene sequence: CDR1 SQVTM, CDR2 ANQGSEA. This CDR3 has 16 amino acids.

This TCR came from a woman in her thirties or forties with acute COVID-19. The chain joins TRBV29-1 to TRBJ2-3; 8 nucleotides agree with TRBD2. The sequencing sample was made of PBMCs or T cells enriched from blood (not recorded which). Here the CDR3 reads CSVILRERERPDTQYF. As DNA, the CDR3 is TGCAGCGTTATTTTAAGGGAGCGGGAGCGGCCAGATACGCAGTATTTT.